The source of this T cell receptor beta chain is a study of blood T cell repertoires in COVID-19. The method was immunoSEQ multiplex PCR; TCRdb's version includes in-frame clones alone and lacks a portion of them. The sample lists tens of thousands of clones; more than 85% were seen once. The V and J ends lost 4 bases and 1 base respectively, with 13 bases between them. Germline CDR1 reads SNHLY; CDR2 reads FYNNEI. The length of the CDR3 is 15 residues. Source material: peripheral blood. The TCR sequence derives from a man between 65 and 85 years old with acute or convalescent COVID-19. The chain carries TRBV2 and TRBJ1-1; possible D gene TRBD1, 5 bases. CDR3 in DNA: TGTGCCAGCAGTGTGAACCGGGGGGGGAACACTGAAGCTTTCTTT. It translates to CASSVNRGGNTEAFF.